Below, 22 T cell receptor beta chains from the same sample are listed, as sequenced in a study of blood T cell repertoires in COVID-19. Data came from immunoSEQ multiplex PCR; TCRdb stores just in-frame clones and leaves some out. The sample records just under 350,000 clones, 85% to 90% being singletons. The sequenced material came from peripheral blood. Every receptor here comes from a woman between 50 and 59 years old with COVID-19, enrolled during active disease.

This chain links TRBV9 with TRBJ1-3; 10 bases are shared with TRBD1. J lost 3 bases, V lost 3 bases, and 6 bases had no gene match. Germline V CDR1 and CDR2: SGDLS, YYNGEE. There are 16 residues in the CDR3. The CDR3 reads CASSAGGQGYGNTIYF. The CDR3 coding sequence is TGTGCCAGCAGCGCGGGGGGACAGGGGTATGGAAACACCATATATTTT.

V usage is TRBV5-4 and J usage is TRBJ2-7; 7 bases fit TRBD2. V lost 1 base to trimming and J lost 3 bases; unmatched junction nucleotides: 4. This CDR3 is 14 amino acids long. In germline, CDR1 is SGHNT, CDR2 YYREEE (reference sequence). CDR3 residues: CASSLRRESYEQYF. CDR3 bases: TGTGCCAGCAGCTTGCGGCGGGAGAGCTACGAGCAGTACTTC.

The chain couples TRBV7-2 to TRBJ2-7; D possibly corresponds to TRBD2 (6 bases). The CDR3 spans 15 residues. V was trimmed by 1 base and J by 2 bases, leaving 12 bases between them. Germline CDR1 is SGHTA and CDR2 is FQGNSA. The CDR3 here is CASSLEGRSAYEQYF. CDR3 DNA sequence: TGTGCCAGCAGCTTAGAGGGGAGGTCGGCCTACGAGCAGTACTTC.

The J gene is TRBJ2-3, the V gene TRBV19; 10 bases are shared with TRBD1. This CDR3 contains 19 residues. J gave up 3 bases and V 10 bases, and 22 bases lay outside the gene matches. Per the germline V gene, CDR1 is LNHDA and CDR2 is SQIVND (reference sequence). CDR3 sequence: CAITIGQGDWAEGTDTQYF. For the CDR3, the DNA is TGTGCCATCACAATAGGACAGGGGGATTGGGCGGAGGGGACAGATACGCAGTATTTT.

This chain uses TRBV10-3 with TRBJ2-1; 9 bases line up with TRBD2. J was trimmed by 7 bases and V by 7 bases; bases with no gene match: 11. The germline V gene has CDR1 ENHRY and CDR2 SYGVKD. The CDR3 runs to 15 residues. In DNA, the CDR3 is TGTGCCATCAATGACAACCGCCTAGCGGGGAATGAGCAGTTCTTC. Translated, it gives CAINDNRLAGNEQFF.

V gene TRBV18 combines with J gene TRBJ1-1, with TRBD1 as a possible D gene (5 bases). This CDR3 contains 14 residues. Germline V gives CDR1 KGHSH, CDR2 LQKENI. V lost 6 bases and J lost 3, with 14 bases in between. CDR3 region: CASSRQGSDTEAFF. CDR3 in DNA: TGTGCCAGCTCCAGGCAGGGATCTGACACTGAAGCTTTCTTT.

V usage is TRBV7-3 and J usage is TRBJ1-2; 8 nucleotides line up with TRBD1. Germline-derived CDR1 and CDR2 are SGHTA and FQGTGA. V was pared by 4 bases and J by 5 bases, with 9 bases of the junction left unmatched. The length of the CDR3 is 15 residues. CDR3: CASSSRPGTGYGYTF. For the CDR3, the DNA is TGTGCCAGCAGCTCTAGACCCGGGACAGGATATGGCTACACCTTC.

The V gene is TRBV30, the J gene TRBJ1-4; weak D call: TRBD1 (5 bases). Germline values: CDR1 GTSNPN, CDR2 SVGIG (reference sequence). V shed 3 bases and J shed 7 bases, with 18 bases lying between them. The CDR3 extends over 15 amino acids. In DNA form, the CDR3 reads TGTGCCTGGAGCACAGGCGGCCGAGGCTCTGAAAAACTGTTTTTT. Residues: CAWSTGGRGSEKLFF.

This clone showed up just once. This chain joins TRBV19 and TRBJ2-7; a possible D gene is TRBD2 (5 bases). The CDR3 contains 14 residues. Between the trimmed V and J ends, which lost 3 bases and 7 bases, there was a span of 16 bases. Germline lookup yields CDR1 LNHDA and CDR2 SQIVND (reference sequence). The CDR3 is CASSIGLSRGEQYF. Written as DNA, the CDR3 is TGTGCCAGTAGTATTGGACTGTCCCGCGGGGAGCAGTACTTC.

The V call is TRBV6-5, the J call TRBJ1-5; no firm D call. Germline V gene data show CDR1 as MNHEY and CDR2 as SVGAGI. The CDR3 runs 11 residues. V was cut by 6 bases and J by 11 bases, with 11 bases left in between. This CDR3 reads CASSTKETQHF. In nucleotides, the CDR3 is TGTGCCAGCAGCACTAAGGAGACCCAGCATTTT.

V usage is TRBV19 and J usage is TRBJ2-5; 13 nucleotides line up with TRBD2. The CDR3 runs 15 residues. J was trimmed by 4 bases and V by 5 bases; bases with no gene match: 4. Looked up from germline, CDR1 is LNHDA and CDR2 is SQIVND (reference sequence). CDR3 in DNA: TGTGCCAGTAGTGTCCGGACTAGCGGGAGAGAGACCCAGTACTTC. Protein: CASSVRTSGRETQYF.

The gene calls are TRBV9 and TRBJ2-5; 7 nucleotides line up with TRBD2. CDR1 and CDR2 from the germline V gene are SGDLS and YYNGEE. V shed 0 bases and J 4 bases; nucleotides not matched to a gene: 9. This CDR3 is 16 amino acids long. For the CDR3, the DNA is TGTGCCAGCAGCGTAGCTACCCGAGGCGGGAGAGAGACCCAGTACTTC. Translation: CASSVATRGGRETQYF.

This clone has only one observation. The chain links TRBV2 to TRBJ2-7, with 7 bases lining up with TRBD1. CDR3 length equals 15 residues. Looked up from germline, CDR1 is SNHLY and CDR2 is FYNNEI. V lost 5 bases and J lost 2; bases outside the gene matches: 9. The CDR3 bases are TGTGCCAGCAGTTCCCGACAGGGTATAACCTACGAGCAGTACTTC. Its translation: CASSSRQGITYEQYF.

The V gene is TRBV11-3, the J gene TRBJ2-7, with TRBD1 matching over 9 bases. The V gene end was trimmed by 1 base and the J gene end by 5 bases; junction bases not matched to a gene: 12. The CDR3 consists of 17 residues. The germline V gene encodes CDR1 SGHNT and CDR2 YENEEA. CDR3 amino acids: CASSLVRGTGNVNEQYF. CDR3 DNA sequence: TGTGCCAGCAGCTTAGTTCGCGGGACAGGGAATGTAAACGAGCAGTACTTC.

V is TRBV18 and J is TRBJ1-2; 7 bases are shared with TRBD1. This CDR3 region has 15 residues. Germline lookup yields CDR1 KGHSH and CDR2 LQKENI. The junction had 6 bases not matched to a gene; V was cut back by 2 bases and J by 3 bases. The CDR3 nucleotides read TGTGCCAGCTCACCATTGGCAGGGACAGACTATGGCTACACCTTC. It yields the protein CASSPLAGTDYGYTF.

J is TRBJ2-7 and V is TRBV6-1, with TRBD2 identical over 12 bases. Germline-derived CDR1 and CDR2 are MNHNS and SASEGT. The CDR3 loop spans 14 amino acids. V trimming: 1 base; J trimming: 5 bases; junction bases outside the gene matches: 0. The CDR3 DNA sequence: TGTGCCAGCAGTGAAGGACTAGCGGGAGACGAGCAGTACTTC. This translates into CASSEGLAGDEQYF.

The CDR3 DNA is TGTGCCAGCAGCAGTACTGGGGCAGATGGCTACACCTTC. It is translated as CASSSTGADGYTF. The chain recombines TRBV11-2 with TRBJ1-2, with a possible D match to TRBD1 (5 bases). The germline gives CDR1 SGHAT, CDR2 FQNNGV. Trimming stripped 5 bases from V and 6 bases from J, with 13 bases between. The CDR3 loop spans 13 amino acids.

This clone was detected only a few times. Other DNA variants within this sample encode the same CDR3. This chain links TRBV5-1 with TRBJ2-7; D is possibly TRBD2 (6 bases). The CDR3 totals 15 residues. CDR1 and CDR2 from the germline V gene are SGHRS and YFSETQ. V lost 0 bases, J lost 0 bases, and 10 bases lay in between. CDR3 in DNA: TGCGCCAGCAGCTTGGCGGCGGGGAGCTCCTACGAGCAGTACTTC. Its translation: CASSLAAGSSYEQYF.

V and J are TRBV3-1 (or the pseudogene TRBV3-2) and TRBJ2-3; D possibly corresponds to TRBD2 (6 bases). Germline CDR1 reads LGHDT; CDR2 reads YNNKEL (reference sequence). The CDR3 sequence is 15 residues long. Trimming left V 4 bases short and J 0 bases short, with 11 bases between. This CDR3 reads CASSLSGASTDTQYF. CDR3 nucleotide sequence: TGTGCCAGCAGCCTTAGCGGAGCTAGCACAGATACGCAGTATTTT.

This clone was counted between two and nine times. The chain couples TRBV6-6 to TRBJ1-5, with a possible D match to TRBD1 (5 bases). V lost 6 bases and J lost 5, with 17 bases in between. CDR3 length: 15 amino acids. CDR1 is MNHNY and CDR2 is SVGAGI in the germline V gene (reference sequence). This chain's CDR3 is CASRIRDWGYQPQHF. The CDR3 DNA sequence: TGTGCCAGCAGGATCCGGGACTGGGGATATCAGCCCCAGCATTTT.

The chain joins TRBV6-6 to TRBJ1-1, with 7 bases identical to TRBD1. Germline V lookup: CDR1 MNHNY, CDR2 SVGAGI (reference sequence). After removal of 4 bases from V and 1 base from J, the junction contained 6 bases not matched to a gene. CDR3 length: 15 residues. CDR3 sequence (DNA): TGTGCCAGCAGTTCAAGACAGGGACGGAACACTGAAGCTTTCTTT. Its translation is CASSSRQGRNTEAFF.

This clone was seen a single time. The rearrangement links TRBV23-1 to TRBJ2-7, with 9 bases fitting TRBD2. TRBV23-1 is assigned to the ORF class and has an uncertain function. The J segment lost 1 base and the V segment lost 1 base, leaving 8 bases of the junction unmatched. CDR3 size: 17 residues. The DNA for the CDR3 is TGCGCCAGCAGTCAATGGCCTAGCGGGAAGTCGTCCTACGAGCAGTACTTC. It translates to CASSQWPSGKSSYEQYF.